This record concerns one T cell receptor beta chain sequence. What it binds is unknown. This entry is derived from a study of OX40 agonist ivuxolimab in advanced cancers. Study in general: Each patient was given ivuxolimab into a vein every 2 weeks, at 0.01 to 10 mg/kg. Points from the study as a whole: Individuals who were partial responders at 0.1-3.0 mg/kg had clonal expansion that ranked among the lowest.

Blood sampling took place at baseline, cycle 4 day 1, and cycle 7 day 1. This CDR3 spans 14 amino acids. The V and J ends lost 3 bases and 6 bases, in that order; junction bases with no gene match: 4. CDR1 and CDR2 from the germline V gene are SGHRS and YFSETQ. This table comes from immunoSEQ multiplex PCR, and its TCRdb copy is limited to in-frame clones, with some not included. The repertoire holds 30,000 to 45,000 clones, 82% seen once, with under 2% in the top ten. The chain is built from TRBV5-1 and TRBJ2-2, with 8 bases identical to TRBD2. This clonotype was sampled from an adult with an advanced solid tumor such as melanoma, head and neck, liver or kidney cancer. The sample in question was CD4+ or CD8+ T cells sorted from blood, obtained in a trial of the OX40 agonist ivuxolimab. The CDR3 spells CASSSIAGPGELFF. The CDR3 bases are TGCGCCAGCAGCTCTATAGCGGGGCCCGGGGAGCTGTTTTTT. Full variable domain (missing parts from reference TRBV5-1 and TRBJ2-2): KAGVTQTPRYLIKTRGQQVTLSCSPISGHRSVSWYQQTPGQGLQFLFEYFSETQRNKGNFPGRFSGRQFSNSRSEMNVSTLELGDSALYLCASSSIAGPGELFFGEGSRLTVL.